This T cell receptor beta chain comes out of a study of T cell repertoires in cytomegalovirus infection. V lost 6 bases and J lost 2, with 13 bases in between. The CDR3 extends over 14 amino acids. The germline V gene has CDR1 SGHVS and CDR2 FNYEAQ. TCRdb analysed the reads with MiXCR anew, one entry per CDR3 protein. The sample records some 920,000 distinct CDR3 sequences, around a third being singletons. Of note for this clonotype: Antigen unknown.

Findings of the study overall: HLA-C-restricted TCR beta clonotypes specific for CMV led the ex vivo response.

The chain employs TRBV7-6 and TRBJ1-1; D gene ambiguous. The sequence came from a human donor in good health (CMV status not recorded). Some clones in this sample may be carry-over from other donors' samples. The sequencing used cultured CD8+ T cells from PBMCs, collected from culture after CMV antigen stimulation. The CDR3 spells CASSKPKVNTEAFF. DNA for the CDR3: TGTGCCAGCAGTAAACCGAAGGTCAACACTGAAGCTTTCTTT.